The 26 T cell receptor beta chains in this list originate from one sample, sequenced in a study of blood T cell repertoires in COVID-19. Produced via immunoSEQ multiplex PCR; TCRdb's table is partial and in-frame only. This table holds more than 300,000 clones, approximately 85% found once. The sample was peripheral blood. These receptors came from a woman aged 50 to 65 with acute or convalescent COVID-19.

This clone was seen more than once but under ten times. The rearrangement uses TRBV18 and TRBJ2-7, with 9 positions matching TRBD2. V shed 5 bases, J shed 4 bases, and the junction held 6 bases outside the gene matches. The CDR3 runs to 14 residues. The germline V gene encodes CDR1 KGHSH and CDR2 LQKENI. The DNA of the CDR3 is TGTGCCAGCTCAATTGGACTAGCGAGTTACGAGCAGTACTTC. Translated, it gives CASSIGLASYEQYF.

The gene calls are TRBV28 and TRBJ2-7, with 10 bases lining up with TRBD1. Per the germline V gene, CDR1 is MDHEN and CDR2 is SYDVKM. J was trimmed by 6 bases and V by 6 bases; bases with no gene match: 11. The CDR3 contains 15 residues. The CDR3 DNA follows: TGTGCCAGCAGCGCCCGGGACAGGGGAGGGCGCGAGCAGTACTTC. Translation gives CASSARDRGGREQYF. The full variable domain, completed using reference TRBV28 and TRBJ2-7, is DVKVTQSSRYLVKRTGEKVFLECVQDMDHENMFWYRQDPGLGLRLIYFSYDVKMKEKGDIPEGYSVSREKKERFSLILESASTNQTSMYLCASSARDRGGREQYFGPGTRLTVT.

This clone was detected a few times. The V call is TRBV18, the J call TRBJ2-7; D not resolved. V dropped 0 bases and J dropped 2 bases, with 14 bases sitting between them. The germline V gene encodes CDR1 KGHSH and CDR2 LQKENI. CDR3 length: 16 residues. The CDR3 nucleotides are TGTGCCAGCTCACCACCTGGGCAGTCATCCACCTACGAGCAGTACTTC. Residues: CASSPPGQSSTYEQYF.

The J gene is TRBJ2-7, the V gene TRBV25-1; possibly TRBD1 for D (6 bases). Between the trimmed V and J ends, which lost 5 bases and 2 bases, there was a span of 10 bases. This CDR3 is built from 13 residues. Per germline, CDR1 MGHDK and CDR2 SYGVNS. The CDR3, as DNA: TGTGCCAGCAGTCGTGGACAGCCCTACGAGCAGTACTTC. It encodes CASSRGQPYEQYF.

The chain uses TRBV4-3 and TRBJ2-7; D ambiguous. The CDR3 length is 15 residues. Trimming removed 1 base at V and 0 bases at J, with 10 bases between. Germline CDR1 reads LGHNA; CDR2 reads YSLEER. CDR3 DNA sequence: TGCGCCAGCAGCCAAGGAGGCGGCAGCTCCTACGAGCAGTACTTC. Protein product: CASSQGGGSSYEQYF.

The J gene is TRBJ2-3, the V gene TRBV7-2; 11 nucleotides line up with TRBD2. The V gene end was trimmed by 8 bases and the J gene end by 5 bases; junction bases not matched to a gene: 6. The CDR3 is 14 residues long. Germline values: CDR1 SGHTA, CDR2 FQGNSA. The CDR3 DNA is TGTGCCAGCTGGCTAGCGGGAGGTCAAGATACGCAGTATTTT. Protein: CASWLAGGQDTQYF. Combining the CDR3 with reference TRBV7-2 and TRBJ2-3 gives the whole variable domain GAGVSQSPSNKVTEKGKDVELRCDPISGHTALYWYRQSLGQGLEFLIYFQGNSAPDKSGLPSDRFSAERTGGSVSTLTIQRTQQEDSAVYLCASWLAGGQDTQYFGPGTRLTVL.

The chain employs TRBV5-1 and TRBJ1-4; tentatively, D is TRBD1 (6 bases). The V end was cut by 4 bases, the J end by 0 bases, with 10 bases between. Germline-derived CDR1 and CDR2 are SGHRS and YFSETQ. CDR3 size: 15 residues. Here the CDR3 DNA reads TGCGCCAGCAGCCAGGGGTTTGCAACTAATGAAAAACTGTTTTTT. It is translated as CASSQGFATNEKLFF.

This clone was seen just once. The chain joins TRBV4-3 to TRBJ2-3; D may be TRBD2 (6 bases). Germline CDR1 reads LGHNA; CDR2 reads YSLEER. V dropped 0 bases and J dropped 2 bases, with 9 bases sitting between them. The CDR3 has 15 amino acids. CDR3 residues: CASSQDRDFTDTQYF. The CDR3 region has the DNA TGCGCCAGCAGCCAAGACCGGGACTTCACAGATACGCAGTATTTT.

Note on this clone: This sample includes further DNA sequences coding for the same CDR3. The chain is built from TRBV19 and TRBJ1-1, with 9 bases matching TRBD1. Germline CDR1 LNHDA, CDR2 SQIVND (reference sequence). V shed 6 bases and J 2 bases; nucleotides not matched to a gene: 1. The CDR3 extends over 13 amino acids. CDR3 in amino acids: CASRGQGNTEAFF. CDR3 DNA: TGTGCCAGTAGGGGACAGGGTAACACTGAAGCTTTCTTT.

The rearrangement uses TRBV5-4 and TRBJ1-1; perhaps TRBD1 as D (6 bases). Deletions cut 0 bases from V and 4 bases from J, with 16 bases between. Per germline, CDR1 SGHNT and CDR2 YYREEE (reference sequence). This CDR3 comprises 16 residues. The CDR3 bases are TGTGCCAGCAGCTTGGGGGGAGGGGGAGTGGGCACTGAAGCTTTCTTT. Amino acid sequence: CASSLGGGGVGTEAFF.

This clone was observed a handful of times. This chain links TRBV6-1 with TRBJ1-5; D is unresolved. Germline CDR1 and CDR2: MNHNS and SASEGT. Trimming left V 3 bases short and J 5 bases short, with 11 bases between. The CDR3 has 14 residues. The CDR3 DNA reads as TGTGCCAGCAGTGAGAATCAGATATATCAGCCCCAGCATTTT. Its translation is CASSENQIYQPQHF.

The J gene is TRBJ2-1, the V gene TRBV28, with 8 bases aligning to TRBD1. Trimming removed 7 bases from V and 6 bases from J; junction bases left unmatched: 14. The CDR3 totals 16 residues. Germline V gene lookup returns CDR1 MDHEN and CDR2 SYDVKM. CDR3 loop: CASTDTRTGILNEQFF. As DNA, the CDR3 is TGTGCCAGCACCGATACCAGGACAGGGATCCTCAATGAGCAGTTCTTC.

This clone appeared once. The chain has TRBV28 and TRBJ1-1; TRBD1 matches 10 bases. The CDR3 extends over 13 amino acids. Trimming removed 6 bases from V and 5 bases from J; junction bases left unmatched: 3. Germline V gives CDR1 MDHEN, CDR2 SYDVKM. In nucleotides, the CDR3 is TGTGCCAGCAGGGACAGGGGGAGGACTGAAGCTTTCTTT. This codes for CASRDRGRTEAFF. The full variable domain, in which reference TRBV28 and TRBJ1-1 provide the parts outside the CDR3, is DVKVTQSSRYLVKRTGEKVFLECVQDMDHENMFWYRQDPGLGLRLIYFSYDVKMKEKGDIPEGYSVSREKKERFSLILESASTNQTSMYLCASRDRGRTEAFFGQGTRLTVV.

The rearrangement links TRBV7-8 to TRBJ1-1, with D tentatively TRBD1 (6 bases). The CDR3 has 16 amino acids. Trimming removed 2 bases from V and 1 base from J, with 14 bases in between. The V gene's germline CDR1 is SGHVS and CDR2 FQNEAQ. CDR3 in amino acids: CASSLLSGRGNTEAFF. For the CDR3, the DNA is TGTGCCAGCAGCTTACTTTCGGGCAGGGGGAACACTGAAGCTTTCTTT.

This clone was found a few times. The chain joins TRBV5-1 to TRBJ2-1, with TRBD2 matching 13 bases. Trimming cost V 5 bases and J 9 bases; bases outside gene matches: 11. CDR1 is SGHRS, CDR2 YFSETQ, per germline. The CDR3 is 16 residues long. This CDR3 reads CASRRLGTSGTGEQFF. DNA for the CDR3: TGCGCCAGCAGACGCCTTGGGACTAGCGGGACGGGTGAGCAGTTCTTC.

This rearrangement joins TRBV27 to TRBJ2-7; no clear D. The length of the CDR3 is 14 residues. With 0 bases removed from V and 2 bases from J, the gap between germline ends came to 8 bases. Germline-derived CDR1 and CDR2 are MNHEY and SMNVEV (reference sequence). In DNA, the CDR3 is TGTGCCAGCAGTTTATCGAGGATGACCTACGAGCAGTACTTC. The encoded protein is CASSLSRMTYEQYF.

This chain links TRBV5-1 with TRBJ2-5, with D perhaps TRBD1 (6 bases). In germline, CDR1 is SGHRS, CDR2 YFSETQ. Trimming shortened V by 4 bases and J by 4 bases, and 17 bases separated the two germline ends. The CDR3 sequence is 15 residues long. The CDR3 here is CASSQGSRQGETQYF. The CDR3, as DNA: TGCGCCAGCAGCCAGGGGAGTCGGCAAGGAGAGACCCAGTACTTC.

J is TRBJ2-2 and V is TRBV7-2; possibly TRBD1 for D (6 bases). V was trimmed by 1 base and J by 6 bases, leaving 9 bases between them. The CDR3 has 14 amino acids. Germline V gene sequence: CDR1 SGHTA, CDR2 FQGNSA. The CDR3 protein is CASSLEQGPGELFF. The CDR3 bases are TGTGCCAGCAGCTTAGAACAGGGCCCCGGGGAGCTGTTTTTT.

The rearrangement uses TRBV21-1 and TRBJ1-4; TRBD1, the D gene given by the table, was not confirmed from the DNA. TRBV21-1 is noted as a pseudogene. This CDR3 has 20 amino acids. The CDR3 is CASSKDPDRGRGGFNEKLFF. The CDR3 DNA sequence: TGTGCCAGCAGCAAAGACCCGGACAGGGGCAGAGGTGGGTTTAATGAAAAACTGTTTTTT.

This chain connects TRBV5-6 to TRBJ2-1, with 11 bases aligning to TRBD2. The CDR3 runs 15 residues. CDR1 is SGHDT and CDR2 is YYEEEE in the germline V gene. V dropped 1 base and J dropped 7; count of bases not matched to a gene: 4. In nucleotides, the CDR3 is TGTGCCAGCAGCTTGCTAGCGGGGGGCCTAAATGAGCAGTTCTTC. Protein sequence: CASSLLAGGLNEQFF.

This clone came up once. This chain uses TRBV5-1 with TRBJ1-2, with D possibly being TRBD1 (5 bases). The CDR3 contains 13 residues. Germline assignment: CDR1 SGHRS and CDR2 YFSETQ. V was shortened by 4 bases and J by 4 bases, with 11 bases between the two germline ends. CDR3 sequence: CASSPGTFYGYTF. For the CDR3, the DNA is TGCGCCAGCAGCCCCGGGACTTTCTATGGCTACACCTTC.

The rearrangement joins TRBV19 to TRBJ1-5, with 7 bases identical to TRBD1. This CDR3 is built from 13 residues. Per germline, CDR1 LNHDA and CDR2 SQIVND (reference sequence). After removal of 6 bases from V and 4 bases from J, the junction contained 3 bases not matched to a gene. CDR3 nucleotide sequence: TGTGCCAGTAGCCTACAGGGGAATCAGCCCCAGCATTTT. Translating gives CASSLQGNQPQHF. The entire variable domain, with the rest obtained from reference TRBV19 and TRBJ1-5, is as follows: DGGITQSPKYLFRKEGQNVTLSCEQNLNHDAMYWYRQDPGQGLRLIYYSQIVNDFQKGDIAEGYSVSREKKESFPLTVTSAQKNPTAFYLCASSLQGNQPQHFGDGTRLSIL.

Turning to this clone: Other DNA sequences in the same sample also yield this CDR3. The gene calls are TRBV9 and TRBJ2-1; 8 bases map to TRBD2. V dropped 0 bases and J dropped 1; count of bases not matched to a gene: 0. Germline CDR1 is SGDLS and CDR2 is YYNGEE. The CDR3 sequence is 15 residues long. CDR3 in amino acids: CASSVAGGSYNEQFF. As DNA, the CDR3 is TGTGCCAGCAGCGTAGCGGGGGGGTCCTACAATGAGCAGTTCTTC.

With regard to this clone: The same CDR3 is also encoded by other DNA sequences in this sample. CDR3 region: CASSVDRANEKLFF. The DNA of the CDR3 is TGTGCCAGCAGCGTAGACAGGGCGAATGAAAAACTGTTTTTT. The chain links TRBV9 to TRBJ1-4; possibly TRBD1 for D (6 bases). V dropped 0 bases and J dropped 5 bases, with 8 bases sitting between them. The germline gives CDR1 SGDLS, CDR2 YYNGEE. The CDR3 covers 14 residues.

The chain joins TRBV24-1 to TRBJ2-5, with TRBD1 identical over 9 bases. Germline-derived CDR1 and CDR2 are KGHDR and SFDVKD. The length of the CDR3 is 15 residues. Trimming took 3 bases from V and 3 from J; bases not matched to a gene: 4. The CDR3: CATSDRRTGEETQYF. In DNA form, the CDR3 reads TGTGCCACCAGTGATCGACGGACAGGGGAAGAGACCCAGTACTTC.

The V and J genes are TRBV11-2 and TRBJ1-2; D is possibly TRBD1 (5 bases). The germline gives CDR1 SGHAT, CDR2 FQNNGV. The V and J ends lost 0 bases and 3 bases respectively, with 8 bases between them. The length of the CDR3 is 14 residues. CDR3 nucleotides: TGTGCCAGCAGCTTAGACAGGGCGCACTATGGCTACACCTTC. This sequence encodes CASSLDRAHYGYTF. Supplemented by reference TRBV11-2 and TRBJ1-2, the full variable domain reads EAGVAQSPRYKIIEKRQSVAFWCNPISGHATLYWYQQILGQGPKLLIQFQNNGVVDDSQLPKDRFSAERLKGVDSTLKIQPAKLEDSAVYLCASSLDRAHYGYTFGSGTRLTVV.